What follows are 26 T cell receptor beta chains derived from one specimen sequenced in a study of T cell responses to AZD1222 COVID-19 vaccine. The protocol was immunoSEQ multiplex PCR, while the TCRdb copy is restricted to in-frame clones and leaves out a portion. The sample lists around 100,000 clones, approximately 90% occurring once. The sample consisted of peripheral blood, taken on day 0 of AZD1222 vaccination. These receptors originate from an adult in good health.

This chain uses TRBV10-3 with TRBJ1-1; D gene uncertain. Germline V gene sequence: CDR1 ENHRY, CDR2 SYGVKD. The CDR3 has 12 amino acids. V was trimmed by 3 bases and J by 1 base, leaving 3 bases between them. The CDR3 loop reads CAISDRNTEAFF. Written as DNA, the CDR3 is TGTGCCATCAGTGACAGGAACACTGAAGCTTTCTTT.

The chain carries TRBV5-8 and TRBJ1-1; D is unresolved. The CDR3 loop spans 13 amino acids. In germline, CDR1 is SGHTS, CDR2 YDEGEE. Trimming cost V 4 bases and J 2 bases, with 9 bases left between them. The CDR3 DNA is TGTGCCAGCAGCATTGAAATTAACACTGAAGCTTTCTTT. Protein: CASSIEINTEAFF.

The chain links TRBV5-1 to TRBJ2-2; no reliable D call. Germline lookup yields CDR1 SGHRS and CDR2 YFSETQ. The ends were cut back, 4 bases at V and 0 bases at J, with 7 bases in the middle. The CDR3 has 14 amino acids. CDR3: CASSETTNTGELFF. The CDR3 bases are TGCGCCAGCAGCGAGACAACGAACACCGGGGAGCTGTTTTTT.

This clone was seen just once. This chain uses TRBV7-9 with TRBJ2-3; D gene ambiguous. The CDR3 has 15 residues. V was trimmed by 6 bases and J by 2 bases, leaving 15 bases between them. Germline-derived CDR1 and CDR2 are SEHNR and FQNEAQ (reference sequence). The CDR3 sequence is CASSSLGLFTDTQYF. The CDR3 DNA is TGTGCCAGCAGTTCGCTCGGGTTATTCACAGATACGCAGTATTTT.

V and J are TRBV7-9 and TRBJ2-7; 11 bases are shared with TRBD2. CDR3 length equals 14 residues. The germline CDR1 and CDR2 sequences are SEHNR and FQNEAQ (reference sequence). V shed 4 bases and J 7 bases; nucleotides not matched to a gene: 6. This CDR3 reads CASSYGTSGLEQYF. CDR3 sequence (DNA): TGTGCCAGCAGCTATGGGACTAGCGGTTTGGAGCAGTACTTC.

This clone is a singleton in its sample. This chain uses TRBV29-1 with TRBJ2-3; possible D gene TRBD2, 6 bases. The CDR3 extends over 13 amino acids. Between the trimmed V and J ends, which lost 4 bases and 4 bases, there was a span of 12 bases. Germline CDR1 SQVTM, CDR2 ANQGSEA. CDR3 nucleotides: TGCAGCGTTGGCGGGGTAGCGCCAGATACGCAGTATTTT. Translating gives CSVGGVAPDTQYF.

V is TRBV10-1 and J is TRBJ2-7; TRBD2 matches at 7 bases. With V trimmed by 4 bases and J by 3 bases, 3 bases remained unmatched. The germline V gene encodes CDR1 WNHNN and CDR2 SYGVQD (reference sequence). This CDR3 is built from 13 residues. CDR3 DNA: TGCGCCAGCAGTGGGGGGGGAAACTACGAGCAGTACTTC. Translation gives CASSGGGNYEQYF.

The chain links TRBV13 to TRBJ2-7, with 9 bases aligning to TRBD2. The CDR3 has 17 residues. The germline V gene has CDR1 PRHDT and CDR2 FYEKMQ (reference sequence). V dropped 4 bases and J dropped 5; count of bases not matched to a gene: 15. CDR3 in DNA: TGTGCCAGCAGCTCCAGAGGTTTGCTAGCGGGAATTGACGAGCAGTACTTC. Translated: CASSSRGLLAGIDEQYF.

The V and J genes are TRBV6-5 and TRBJ1-5; no clear D gene. The V gene lost 5 bases and the J gene lost 7 bases, with 6 bases spanning the gap. The CDR3 is 11 amino acids. The germline V gene encodes CDR1 MNHEY and CDR2 SVGAGI. The CDR3: CASSTRQPQHF. CDR3 DNA: TGTGCCAGCAGTACCCGACAGCCCCAGCATTTT.

The genes are TRBV7-9 and TRBJ1-4, with TRBD1 identical over 7 bases. The germline V gene encodes CDR1 SEHNR and CDR2 FQNEAQ (reference sequence). Unmatched junction bases numbered 10, after V lost 6 bases and J lost 3 bases. The CDR3 length is 16 residues. The CDR3 nucleotides read TGTGCCAGCAGTCAAACAGGGGCCGTGGCTAATGAAAAACTGTTTTTT. Protein: CASSQTGAVANEKLFF.

The rearrangement joins TRBV4-1 to TRBJ1-3; unclear D gene. V shed 0 bases and J shed 4 bases, with 4 bases lying between them. This CDR3 is built from 13 residues. CDR1 is MGHRA and CDR2 is YSYEKL in the germline V gene. DNA of the CDR3: TGCGCCAGCAGCCAAGAGCCAGGAAACACCATATATTTT. Protein sequence: CASSQEPGNTIYF.

This chain joins TRBV5-1 and TRBJ1-5; D might be TRBD1 (5 bases). V lost 0 bases to trimming and J lost 3 bases, with 10 bases between them. The germline gives CDR1 SGHRS, CDR2 YFSETQ. CDR3 length equals 15 residues. The CDR3 DNA reads as TGCGCCAGCAGCTTGGATGAGGGGTCCAATCAGCCCCAGCATTTT. The encoded protein is CASSLDEGSNQPQHF.

V gene TRBV5-1 combines with J gene TRBJ1-2; unclear D gene. Trimming left V 1 base short and J 4 bases short, with 8 bases between. The CDR3 has 13 amino acids. CDR1 and CDR2 from the germline V gene are SGHRS and YFSETQ. The CDR3 DNA follows: TGCGCCAGCAGCTTGCAGCGAGCCTATGGCTACACCTTC. The encoded protein is CASSLQRAYGYTF.

This clone was counted only a few times. The rearrangement links TRBV2 to TRBJ1-5; D unclear. The germline gives CDR1 SNHLY, CDR2 FYNNEI. This CDR3 contains 13 residues. Trimming took 6 bases from V and 6 from J, leaving 12 bases between them. The CDR3 is CASRGQVGQPQHF. The CDR3 DNA is TGTGCCAGCAGAGGGCAGGTGGGTCAGCCCCAGCATTTT. Combining the CDR3 with reference TRBV2 and TRBJ1-5 gives the whole variable domain EPEVTQTPSHQVTQMGQEVILRCVPISNHLYFYWYRQILGQKVEFLVSFYNNEISEKSEIFDDQFSVERPDGSNFTLKIRSTKLEDSAMYFCASRGQVGQPQHFGDGTRLSIL.

The chain recombines TRBV28 with TRBJ1-2, with D possibly TRBD1 on 5 matching bases. CDR1 is MDHEN, CDR2 SYDVKM, per germline. This CDR3 is built from 14 residues. Trimming took 1 base from V and 4 from J, leaving 10 bases between them. This CDR3 reads CASSLSQGGYGYTF. In DNA form, the CDR3 reads TGTGCCAGCAGTTTATCTCAGGGCGGCTATGGCTACACCTTC.

V and J are TRBV7-6 and TRBJ1-1; possible D gene TRBD1, 5 bases. CDR1 and CDR2 from the germline V gene are SGHVS and FNYEAQ. CDR3 length: 12 residues. V lost 5 bases, J lost 7 bases, and 11 bases lay in between. This chain's CDR3 is CASSQQEGEAFF. The CDR3 DNA is TGTGCCAGCAGCCAACAGGAGGGTGAAGCTTTCTTT.

Here the CDR3 reads CASSPGRRQPQHF. The CDR3, as DNA: TGTGCCAGCAGTCCCGGACGGCGTCAGCCCCAGCATTTT. The rearrangement uses TRBV6-5 and TRBJ1-5; D call uncertain. This CDR3 spans 13 amino acids. From germline, CDR1 is MNHEY and CDR2 SVGAGI. Trimming pared 5 bases from V and 6 bases from J, leaving 11 bases between.

The chain links TRBV6-5 to TRBJ2-1, with D possibly matching TRBD1 (6 bases). V was pared by 0 bases and J by 6 bases, with 12 bases between. Germline V lookup: CDR1 MNHEY, CDR2 SVGAGI. The CDR3 runs 15 residues. Here the CDR3 DNA reads TGTGCCAGCAGTTACTCCCCTCAGGGGCTCAATGAGCAGTTCTTC. It encodes CASSYSPQGLNEQFF.

The V gene is TRBV28, the J gene TRBJ2-7; 9 bases match TRBD2. V lost 2 bases and J lost 4; bases outside the gene matches: 6. The germline V gene encodes CDR1 MDHEN and CDR2 SYDVKM. The CDR3 spans 15 residues. CDR3 nucleotides: TGTGCCAGCAGTTTAGGGGCGGGAGGGAGATACGAGCAGTACTTC. Translated: CASSLGAGGRYEQYF.

The chain couples TRBV5-1 to TRBJ2-7; the D gene is possibly TRBD2 (5 bases). V lost 0 bases, J lost 5 bases, and 9 bases lay in between. This CDR3 region has 13 residues. Looked up from germline, CDR1 is SGHRS and CDR2 is YFSETQ. DNA for the CDR3: TGCGCCAGCAGCTTGGGTACTAGTAACGAGCAGTACTTC. It codes for CASSLGTSNEQYF.

J is TRBJ2-5 and V is TRBV29-1; D perhaps matches TRBD1 (6 bases). The CDR3 spans 14 residues. Germline loops: CDR1 SQVTM, CDR2 ANQGSEA. V shed 7 bases and J shed 5 bases, with 20 bases lying between them. CDR3 DNA sequence: TGCAGCGCCACGACGGACAGTGCATGGGAGACCCAGTACTTC. It codes for CSATTDSAWETQYF.

The chain carries TRBV6-6 and TRBJ1-3; 7 bases are shared with TRBD1. With 2 bases clipped from V and 2 bases from J, the junction kept 6 bases outside the gene matches. The CDR3 has 16 residues. Germline values: CDR1 MNHNY, CDR2 SVGAGI (reference sequence). CDR3 region: CASSYRTGETGNTIYF. CDR3 nucleotide sequence: TGTGCCAGCAGTTACCGAACAGGGGAGACTGGAAACACCATATATTTT.

Only a few counts were recorded for this clone. DNA for the CDR3: TGTGCCAGCAGCCCCTACAGGGGGGTTGCAGATACGCAGTATTTT. Translating gives CASSPYRGVADTQYF. The V and J genes are TRBV14 and TRBJ2-3, with 8 bases that match TRBD1. The CDR3 covers 15 residues. V lost 4 bases, J lost 4 bases, and 7 bases stayed unmatched. Germline lookup yields CDR1 SGHDN and CDR2 FVKESK.

This chain uses TRBV5-1 with TRBJ1-5; TRBD1 is a possible D gene (5 bases). The germline V gene encodes CDR1 SGHRS and CDR2 YFSETQ. The CDR3 length is 15 residues. Deletions cut 4 bases from V and 5 bases from J, with 16 bases between. CDR3 nucleotide sequence: TGCGCCAGCAGCCCTACCCAGGGTCCCGATCAGCCCCAGCATTTT. Translated: CASSPTQGPDQPQHF.

The chain combines TRBV2 with TRBJ2-7; D could derive from TRBD1 or TRBD2 (6 bases each). CDR1 and CDR2 (germline): SNHLY, FYNNEI. The CDR3 length is 14 residues. Trimming removed 4 bases from V and 1 base from J, with 11 bases in between. This CDR3 reads CASSVSGASYEQYF. In DNA form, the CDR3 reads TGTGCCAGCAGTGTTTCGGGGGCTTCCTACGAGCAGTACTTC.

This clone was detected only once. J is TRBJ2-3 and V is TRBV7-9; 10 bases agree with TRBD2. Germline loops: CDR1 SEHNR, CDR2 FQNEAQ (reference sequence). This CDR3 contains 15 residues. V shed 1 base and J 6 bases; nucleotides not matched to a gene: 4. The CDR3 bases are TGTGCCAGCAGCTTAGGGCTAGCGGGGGTCGATACGCAGTATTTT. Its translation: CASSLGLAGVDTQYF.